These 3 T cell receptor beta chains share one sample of origin, sequenced in a study of post-analysis software for immune sequencing data. Study conclusions and caveats: Compared with controls, patients had more of 4 to 6 TRBV segments, including TRBV5-6, TRBV5-1 and TRBV20-1.

The library was made from cDNA and included unique molecular identifiers. TCRdb reprocessed the PCR reads via MiXCR and lists one record per CDR3 protein. Among more than 350,000 distinct CDR3 sequences listed, over 30% were seen once. No antigen has been identified for these receptors. Sequences were obtained from blood. The receptors derive from a girl aged 2 to 10 with multiple sclerosis.

This clonotype showed up just a few times. The V and J genes are TRBV29-1 and TRBJ1-2; TRBD1 matches 7 bases. The length of the CDR3 is 13 residues. Germline V lookup: CDR1 SQVTM, CDR2 ANQGSEA. The ends lost 6 bases at V and 7 bases at J; junction bases unmatched: 11. The CDR3 sequence: CSVAQGRGGGYTF. The CDR3 DNA is TGCAGCGTCGCACAGGGGCGCGGGGGTGGCTACACCTTC.

This clonotype was picked up a small number of times. CDR3: CASSEREEQFF. As DNA, the CDR3 is TGTGCCAGCAGCGAGAGAGAGGAGCAGTTCTTC. V usage is TRBV11-3 and J usage is TRBJ2-1; D call uncertain. The V gene lost 5 bases and the J gene lost 10 bases, with 9 bases spanning the gap. Germline-derived CDR1 and CDR2 are SGHNT and YENEEA. There are 11 residues in the CDR3. The full variable domain, its missing parts supplied by reference TRBV11-3 and TRBJ2-1, is EAGVVQSPRYKIIEKKQPVAFWCNPISGHNTLYWYLQNLGQGPELLIRYENEEAVDDSQLPKDRFSAERLKGVDSTLKIQPAELGDSAVYLCASSEREEQFFGPGTRLTVL.

V gene TRBV10-3 combines with J gene TRBJ1-1; D is undetermined. CDR1 and CDR2 from the germline V gene are ENHRY and SYGVKD. Trimming pared 2 bases from V and 6 bases from J, leaving 13 bases between. The length of the CDR3 is 14 residues. CDR3 DNA: TGTGCCATCAGTGAGGGTGCCACAGCCCCTGAAGCTTTCTTT. The encoded protein is CAISEGATAPEAFF.